Listed here is a single TCR beta chain. Per the authors' pipeline: Amplified reference gene primers provided the basis for estimating nucleated cell counts. Generated by immunoSEQ multiplex PCR, the TCRdb table keeps only in-frame clones and is missing some. Clone size and the V and J calls come from that table; the DNA yielded D and trimming. There are 150,000 to 200,000 clones in the sample; more than 75% occur only once, and 15% to 20% lies in the top ten. This specimen comes from a study of blood T cell repertoires in COVID-19. After removal of 5 bases from V and 9 bases from J, the junction contained 5 bases not matched to a gene. Germline V CDR1 and CDR2: LNHDA, SQIVND (reference sequence). The CDR3 contains 14 residues.

The receptor was isolated from a man aged 55 to 70 with active or convalescent COVID-19. The material sequenced was peripheral blood. V and J are TRBV19 and TRBJ2-1; TRBD1 agrees at 12 bases. DNA for the CDR3: TGTGCCAGTAGTTTTGGGACAGGGGGCAGTGAGCAGTTCTTC. It encodes CASSFGTGGSEQFF.